Listed below are T cell receptor beta chains from one sample, sequenced in a study of identical twins. A single record per CDR3 protein comes from TCRdb applying MiXCR to the 5' RACE reads. The sample holds roughly 260,000 distinct CDR3 sequences; approximately 6.8% are singletons and the top ten take more than 5%. A further study also used this sample, focusing on yellow fever vaccine responses in identical twins.

Sequencing was done on a sample of CD8+ T cells sorted from blood. The receptors derive from a woman aged 18 to 35 in good health. Both conserved end residues are part of each CDR3. The order of the fields is J gene, clone size, V gene, CDR3 protein. Rows may omit the clone size; those that give it use once, few, many or a size class.

>TRBJ2-3|NA|TRBV9
CASSGGSGLHTDTQYF
>TRBJ2-3|many|TRBV12-3/TRBV12-4
CASSREASTDTQYF
>TRBJ2-1|many|TRBV5-6
CASSLGSGNEQFF
>TRBJ2-5|NA|TRBV6-2/TRBV6-3
CASSDRDETQYF
>TRBJ2-3|many|TRBV7-9
CASSPARVTDTQYF
>TRBJ1-5|NA|TRBV6-2/TRBV6-3
CASSYGGGGNQPQHF
>TRBJ1-2|few|TRBV9
CASSVSETGSSSGYTF
>TRBJ2-5|few|TRBV20-1
CSARDGGSVETQYF
>TRBJ2-7|few|TRBV7-9
CASSYSGMRNHEQYF
>TRBJ1-4|NA|TRBV28
CASSLKIDRPFGEKLFF
>TRBJ1-2|NA|TRBV9
CASSKSGGYTF
>TRBJ2-4|NA|TRBV3-1
CASSPLLEGNIQYF
>TRBJ2-1|NA|TRBV4-1
CASSQRLGGNNEQFF
>TRBJ1-6|NA|TRBV19
CASKEFGQLGTGRFSPLHF
>TRBJ1-6|many|TRBV6-5
CASSYSSMGRNSPLHF
>TRBJ2-3|many|TRBV4-1
CASSQTSGSADTQYF
>TRBJ2-1|many|TRBV20-1
CSARTSGYNEQFF
>TRBJ2-1|NA|TRBV7-9
CASSLPGRSYNEQFF
>TRBJ2-7|many|TRBV20-1
CSASEKREPYEQYF
>TRBJ2-6|many|TRBV6-1
CASSSRGGSGANVLTF
>TRBJ2-1|NA|TRBV5-4
CATNSYNEQFF
>TRBJ2-3|few|TRBV3-1
CASSQFSRGLTDTQYF